This T cell receptor (beta chain) was identified in a study of spatial heterogeneity in lung cancer. Across the study: As counted in raw reads, each unique TCR and UMI combination appeared more than ten times on average.

The study tagged each TCR cDNA molecule with a unique molecular identifier. From the 5' RACE reads, TCRdb called clonotypes with MiXCR, one entry per CDR3 protein. The sample lists 20,000 to 25,000 distinct CDR3 sequences; 4.6% were seen once. Indicated time point: sample taken at primary tumor resection. Whole RNA came from tumor, nontumor lung or frozen PBMC and was sequenced without being sorted. The V gene lost 6 bases and the J gene lost 0 bases, with 9 bases spanning the gap. The CDR3 extends over 14 amino acids. The V gene's germline CDR1 is SNHLY and CDR2 FYNNEI. Study observations and caveats: Expanded tumor TCRs that were ubiquitous appeared in blood more at resection than follow-up.

There are many counts of this clonotype. The antigen remains unidentified. Sequenced material: PBMCs, taken at surgery. The rearrangement links TRBV2 to TRBJ1-3; D unresolved. This sequence originates from a male donor with early-stage non-small cell lung cancer. The CDR3 loop is CASRGDYSGNTIYF. As DNA, the CDR3 is TGTGCCAGCAGGGGAGATTACTCTGGAAACACCATATATTTT. Full variable domain (outside the CDR3, taken from reference TRBV2 and TRBJ1-3): EPEVTQTPSHQVTQMGQEVILRCVPISNHLYFYWYRQILGQKVEFLVSFYNNEISEKSEIFDDQFSVERPDGSNFTLKIRSTKLEDSAMYFCASRGDYSGNTIYFGEGSWLTVV.